These 12 T cell receptor beta chains were all obtained from the same sample, sequenced in a study of T cell repertoires in cytomegalovirus infection. These TCRs' antigens remain unknown. Using its own MiXCR run on the reads, TCRdb lists one record per CDR3 protein. The table has just under 500,000 distinct CDR3 sequences, 33% seen once. Sequenced material: cultured PBMCs, taken from culture after CMV antigen stimulation. Receptors originate from a human donor in good health (CMV status not recorded). Some clones in this sample may be carry-over from other donors' samples.

The genes are TRBV3-1 and TRBJ2-1, with a tentative D call TRBD2 (6 bases). The CDR3 sequence is 13 residues long. The germline gives CDR1 LGHDT, CDR2 YNNKEL (reference sequence). V lost 0 bases and J lost 9, with 9 bases in between. Here the CDR3 reads CASSQDEGGEQFF. In DNA form, the CDR3 reads TGTGCCAGCAGCCAAGATGAGGGAGGTGAGCAGTTCTTC.

This clonotype has a handful of counts. The chain couples TRBV29-1 to TRBJ1-3; a possible D gene is TRBD1 (5 bases). The germline gives CDR1 SQVTM, CDR2 ANQGSEA. Trimming took 1 base from V and 4 from J, leaving 11 bases between them. The CDR3 extends over 14 amino acids. In DNA, the CDR3 is TGCAGCGTTGAAGGGGGCAGCCTAGGAAACACCATATATTTT. It is translated as CSVEGGSLGNTIYF.

The chain carries TRBV28 and TRBJ2-2; D ambiguous. CDR3 length: 16 amino acids. From germline, CDR1 is MDHEN and CDR2 SYDVKM. Trimming took 7 bases from V and 0 from J, leaving 15 bases between them. CDR3 sequence: CASTLLNPANTGELFF. In DNA, the CDR3 is TGTGCCAGCACCCTCCTAAACCCCGCGAACACCGGGGAGCTGTTTTTT.

V usage is TRBV4-1 and J usage is TRBJ1-2, with D perhaps TRBD1 (6 bases). CDR1 MGHRA and CDR2 YSYEKL come from the germline V gene. CDR3 length: 18 residues. With 1 base removed from V and 2 bases from J, the gap between germline ends came to 20 bases. CDR3 DNA: TGCGCCAGCAGCCAAGGGGGTGCTAGGACAGAGAAAAACTATGGCTACACCTTC. It translates to CASSQGGARTEKNYGYTF.

In this sample, this clonotype turned up a few times. The chain couples TRBV6-1 to TRBJ2-1, with 9 bases that match TRBD2. CDR1 and CDR2 (germline): MNHNS, SASEGT. This CDR3 contains 16 residues. V lost 5 bases, J lost 3 bases, and 8 bases stayed unmatched. CDR3 DNA: TGTGCCAGCAGTACAGGGTCGACTAGCGGCTACAATGAGCAGTTCTTC. Translated, it gives CASSTGSTSGYNEQFF.

This clonotype was found many times. This chain joins TRBV20-1 and TRBJ1-5, with a tentative D call TRBD1 (6 bases). V dropped 3 bases and J dropped 0 bases, with 18 bases sitting between them. Germline values: CDR1 DFQATT, CDR2 SNEGSKA (reference sequence). This CDR3 is 17 amino acids long. CDR3 sequence: CSASRSKGVFSNQPQHF. CDR3 sequence (DNA): TGCAGTGCTAGTCGGTCGAAGGGGGTCTTTAGCAATCAGCCCCAGCATTTT.

This clonotype was detected only a few times. The chain employs TRBV7-1 and TRBJ2-7; no clear D. TRBV7-1 is marked as an open reading frame, function uncertain. V was clipped by 5 bases and J by 7 bases, with 18 bases between them. The CDR3 length is 14 residues. Here the CDR3 DNA reads TGTGCCAGCAGCGCTCCAGACGTCCCGACGGAGCAGTACGTC. It encodes CASSAPDVPTEQYV.

This clonotype appeared a few times. The V and J genes are TRBV28 and TRBJ1-5, with a tentative D call TRBD1 (5 bases). Germline V CDR1 and CDR2: MDHEN, SYDVKM. CDR3 length: 15 residues. The V and J ends lost 8 bases and 0 bases respectively, with 14 bases between them. As DNA, the CDR3 is TGTGCCAGCTCTGTGGTAGGGGATAGCAATCAGCCCCAGCATTTT. This codes for CASSVVGDSNQPQHF.

This clonotype was seen more than once but under ten times. This sequence joins TRBV7-9 and TRBJ1-2; D not certain. In germline, CDR1 is SEHNR, CDR2 FQNEAQ (reference sequence). This CDR3 has 14 amino acids. V shed 7 bases and J shed 0 bases, with 12 bases lying between them. As DNA, the CDR3 is TGTGCCAGCACCCCGGCGGGATCTAACTATGGCTACACCTTC. Its protein product is CASTPAGSNYGYTF.

The chain has TRBV6-2 or TRBV6-3 and TRBJ2-7; D may be TRBD2 (5 bases). CDR1 is MNHEY, CDR2 SVGEGT, per germline. Trimming took off 0 bases at V and 3 bases at J, with 15 bases between the two ends. The CDR3 is 16 amino acids. In DNA form, the CDR3 reads TGTGCCAGCAGTTACTCCTTGGCGGGTCCTATCTACGAGCAGTACGTC. It yields the protein CASSYSLAGPIYEQYV.

The gene calls are TRBV7-9 and TRBJ2-1, with 7 bases aligning to TRBD1. V shed 5 bases and J 6 bases; nucleotides not matched to a gene: 10. The V gene's germline CDR1 is SEHNR and CDR2 FQNEAQ (reference sequence). The length of the CDR3 is 15 residues. DNA for the CDR3: TGTGCCAGCAGCGCAGGACAGGTGATTTCCAATGAGCAGTTCTTC. It yields the protein CASSAGQVISNEQFF.

The rearrangement joins TRBV7-9 to TRBJ2-5; unclear D gene. The germline gives CDR1 SEHNR, CDR2 FQNEAQ (reference sequence). The CDR3 runs 14 residues. V gave up 1 base and J gave up 0 bases, with 6 bases separating them. The CDR3 is CASSLGADQETQYF. For the CDR3, the DNA is TGTGCCAGCAGCTTAGGGGCGGACCAAGAGACCCAGTACTTC.